The text below deals with one TCR beta chain. Its antigen is not known. The sample originates from a study of cytomegalovirus exposure and HLA in healthy donors. Study-wide results and caveats: Most observed TCR sequences were rare, whereas some public TCRs were detected in many donors.

The CDR3 covers 15 residues. Germline lookup yields CDR1 SGHRS and CDR2 YFSETQ. Trimming removed 0 bases from V and 2 bases from J, with 11 bases in between. Primers for the PCR totalled 60 Vbeta and 13 Jbeta. Generated by immunoSEQ multiplex PCR, the TCRdb table keeps only in-frame clones and is missing some. This table holds some 220,000 clones, 80% to 90% found once. V is TRBV5-1 and J is TRBJ1-1; D perhaps matches TRBD1 (6 bases). Sample: PBMCs. The clonotype originates from a girl aged 2-9 years in good health and CMV-seronegative. This CDR3 is CASSLGPGQNTEAFF. The DNA for the CDR3 is TGCGCCAGCAGCTTGGGTCCGGGACAAAACACTGAAGCTTTCTTT.